Shown below are 23 T cell receptor beta chains from a single sample sequenced in a study of blood T cell repertoires in COVID-19. Method: immunoSEQ multiplex PCR; TCRdb's copy keeps in-frame clones and lacks some. The top ten clones hold around 4% of a sample with 68,000 or so clones, more than 70% of them seen once. The sample taken for sequencing was peripheral blood. These receptors were obtained from a man between 45 and 60 years old with acute or convalescent COVID-19.

This clone showed up just a few times. J is TRBJ1-6 and V is TRBV6-5; D gene uncertain. Deletions cut 4 bases from V and 8 bases from J, with 9 bases between. The germline V gene has CDR1 MNHEY and CDR2 SVGAGI. This CDR3 is built from 13 residues. The CDR3 here is CASSFGQDSPLHF. The CDR3 nucleotides read TGTGCCAGCAGTTTTGGGCAGGATTCACCCCTCCACTTT.

A few counts support this clone. V is TRBV30 and J is TRBJ2-2; TRBD2 matches at 13 bases. This CDR3 region has 17 residues. The V gene's germline CDR1 is GTSNPN and CDR2 SVGIG (reference sequence). Germline trimming cut 4 bases from V and 1 base from J; bases unmatched to any gene: 6. The CDR3 DNA reads TGTGCCTGGAACGGACTAGCGGGGGAGTTGAACACCGGGGAGCTGTTTTTT. This codes for CAWNGLAGELNTGELFF.

Concerning this clone: An end of the junction does not agree with germline; a read error may underlie this. This chain links TRBV7-7 with TRBJ1-1; D is undetermined. The CDR3 consists of 13 residues. From germline, CDR1 is SSHAT and CDR2 FNYEAQ (reference sequence). CDR3 in DNA: TGTGCTAGCAGCTGTCTACCTTGCGCTGAAGCTTTCTTT. Amino acids: CASSCLPCAEAFF. Filled out from reference TRBV7-7 and TRBJ1-1, the complete variable domain reads GAGVSQSPRYKVTKRGQDVTLRCDPISSHATLYWYQQALGQGPEFLTYFNYEAQPDKSGLPSDRFSAERPEGSISTLTIQRTEQRDSAMYRCASSCLPCAEAFFGQGTRLTVV.

This rearrangement joins TRBV21-1 to TRBJ2-1; no check of the table's D call, TRBD2, against the DNA was made. TRBV21-1 is deemed a pseudogene. This CDR3 spans 17 amino acids. The CDR3 sequence: CASSKAWRGAGYNEQFF. For the CDR3, the DNA is TGTGCCAGCAGCAAAGCTTGGAGGGGAGCGGGGTACAATGAGCAGTTCTTC.

This clone was seen once. This rearrangement joins TRBV2 to TRBJ1-1; TRBD1 matches at 10 bases. This CDR3 is 13 amino acids long. The J segment lost 7 bases and the V segment lost 6 bases, leaving 5 bases of the junction unmatched. Germline CDR1 reads SNHLY; CDR2 reads FYNNEI. The CDR3 loop is CASRAGQGGEAFF. The CDR3 bases are TGTGCCAGCAGGGCCGGACAGGGGGGTGAAGCTTTCTTT. Looking up the rest from reference TRBV2 and TRBJ1-1 gives the full variable domain: EPEVTQTPSHQVTQMGQEVILRCVPISNHLYFYWYRQILGQKVEFLVSFYNNEISEKSEIFDDQFSVERPDGSNFTLKIRSTKLEDSAMYFCASRAGQGGEAFFGQGTRLTVV.

V and J are TRBV14 and TRBJ1-1; 9 nucleotides agree with TRBD1. This CDR3 has 16 residues. From germline, CDR1 is SGHDN and CDR2 FVKESK. With 4 bases clipped from V and 8 bases from J, the junction kept 14 bases outside the gene matches. The CDR3 region has the DNA TGTGCCAGCAGCCCAGGCCTCCGGACAGGGGCGCCAGAAGCTTTCTTT. Translation: CASSPGLRTGAPEAFF.

The rearrangement joins TRBV25-1 to TRBJ1-1; TRBD1 is a possible D gene (5 bases). Germline CDR1 and CDR2: MGHDK and SYGVNS. V was trimmed by 3 bases and J by 8 bases, leaving 7 bases between them. The CDR3 runs to 11 residues. The CDR3 sequence: CASSEGGEAFF. CDR3 coding DNA: TGTGCCAGCAGTGAGGGGGGAGAAGCTTTCTTT.

The DNA of the CDR3 is TGTGCCAGCAGGTCCACAGGTGGCACAGATACGCAGTATTTT. Translating gives CASRSTGGTDTQYF. The chain recombines TRBV3-1 (or the pseudogene TRBV3-2) with TRBJ2-3, with D perhaps matching TRBD1 (5 bases). Per the germline V gene, CDR1 is LGHDT and CDR2 is YNNKEL (reference sequence). V lost 6 bases and J lost 1, with 11 bases in between. The CDR3 consists of 14 residues.

The chain uses TRBV19 and TRBJ1-2; possible D gene TRBD1, 6 bases. V was trimmed by 4 bases and J by 0 bases, leaving 12 bases between them. Per the germline V gene, CDR1 is LNHDA and CDR2 is SQIVND (reference sequence). This CDR3 is built from 15 residues. The CDR3 sequence: CASSKRQDSNYGYTF. DNA for the CDR3: TGTGCCAGTAGTAAACGACAGGATTCTAACTATGGCTACACCTTC. The variable domain in full, with the rest retrieved from reference TRBV19 and TRBJ1-2, is DGGITQSPKYLFRKEGQNVTLSCEQNLNHDAMYWYRQDPGQGLRLIYYSQIVNDFQKGDIAEGYSVSREKKESFPLTVTSAQKNPTAFYLCASSKRQDSNYGYTFGSGTRLTVV.

This clone was recorded once. The V call is TRBV19, the J call TRBJ1-2, with D unclear. Germline CDR1 and CDR2: LNHDA and SQIVND (reference sequence). This CDR3 comprises 14 residues. The CDR3 loop reads CASAGFSAYYGYTF. The DNA of the CDR3 is TGTGCGTCTGCGGGGTTTTCGGCATACTATGGCTACACCTTC.

The gene calls are TRBV11-3 and TRBJ2-1; TRBD2 is a possible D gene (6 bases). CDR3 length equals 14 residues. V was trimmed by 1 base and J by 4 bases, leaving 8 bases between them. Germline CDR1 is SGHNT and CDR2 is YENEEA. The CDR3 DNA follows: TGTGCCAGCAGCTTAGCGGGGGTATACAATGAGCAGTTCTTC. Amino acids: CASSLAGVYNEQFF.

The chain carries TRBV18 and TRBJ1-2, with 8 positions matching TRBD1. The CDR3 is 15 residues long. Trimming cost V 4 bases and J 5 bases; bases outside gene matches: 9. CDR1 is KGHSH and CDR2 is LQKENI in the germline V gene. In nucleotides, the CDR3 is TGTGCCAGCTCACGGACAGGGACCGGGGGGTATGGCTACACCTTC. Translating gives CASSRTGTGGYGYTF.

The chain combines TRBV6-5 with TRBJ1-6; the D gene is possibly TRBD1 (5 bases). CDR1 is MNHEY, CDR2 SVGAGI, per germline. The CDR3 has 16 amino acids. V lost 0 bases and J 8 bases, leaving 14 bases between the germline ends. CDR3 region: CASSYSLGAGDSPLHF. As DNA, the CDR3 is TGTGCCAGCAGTTACTCGTTAGGGGCTGGAGATTCACCCCTCCACTTT.

The chain uses TRBV7-8 and TRBJ2-7, with 8 bases aligning to TRBD2. The germline gives CDR1 SGHVS, CDR2 FQNEAQ. The CDR3 runs to 12 residues. The junction had 3 bases not matched to a gene; V was cut back by 5 bases and J by 6 bases. The CDR3 region is CASSVSGIEQYF. The DNA of the CDR3 is TGTGCCAGCAGCGTTAGCGGGATCGAGCAGTACTTC.

V gene TRBV9 combines with J gene TRBJ1-1; TRBD1 might be the D (6 bases). Germline assignment: CDR1 SGDLS and CDR2 YYNGEE. This CDR3 is 14 amino acids long. The ends were cut back, 4 bases at V and 7 bases at J, with 17 bases in the middle. The DNA for the CDR3 is TGTGCCAGCAGCCCCCGAGGGGGTCCCATTGAAGCTTTCTTT. Translated, it gives CASSPRGGPIEAFF.

This chain links TRBV29-1 with TRBJ1-5, with 7 bases aligning to TRBD1. V gave up 4 bases and J gave up 3 bases; unmatched junction bases: 6. CDR1 and CDR2 from the germline V gene are SQVTM and ANQGSEA. The CDR3 consists of 14 residues. In DNA form, the CDR3 reads TGCAGCGTTGTTATTCAGGGGGACAATCAGCCCCAGCATTTT. It codes for CSVVIQGDNQPQHF.

The chain joins TRBV19 to TRBJ1-5; weak D call: TRBD1 (5 bases). Germline loops: CDR1 LNHDA, CDR2 SQIVND (reference sequence). Trimming removed 4 bases from V and 9 bases from J, with 19 bases in between. This CDR3 is built from 15 residues. The CDR3 DNA follows: TGTGCCAGTAGTACAGACACGACAGCTCGCCGGCCCCAGCATTTT. It codes for CASSTDTTARRPQHF.

The chain joins TRBV3-1 (or the pseudogene TRBV3-2) to TRBJ1-1; TRBD1 matches at 8 bases. The CDR3 totals 16 residues. V lost 7 bases, J lost 7 bases, and 17 bases stayed unmatched. Germline V gene data show CDR1 as LGHDT and CDR2 as YNNKEL (reference sequence). The CDR3 region is CASNRSEQGDRNEAFF. CDR3 in DNA: TGTGCCAGCAACAGATCCGAACAGGGGGACCGGAATGAAGCTTTCTTT.

The chain employs TRBV7-9 and TRBJ1-1; a possible D gene is TRBD1 (5 bases). The germline gives CDR1 SEHNR, CDR2 FQNEAQ (reference sequence). V was pared by 3 bases and J by 1 base, with 9 bases between. The CDR3 contains 14 residues. CDR3 in DNA: TGTGCCAGCAGCTTCCAAAGGGGGAACACTGAAGCTTTCTTT. It specifies CASSFQRGNTEAFF.

The chain joins TRBV7-9 to TRBJ2-3; tentatively, D is TRBD2 (5 bases). V was clipped by 5 bases and J by 2 bases, with 14 bases between them. This CDR3 has 15 amino acids. Germline CDR1 SEHNR, CDR2 FQNEAQ (reference sequence). CDR3 nucleotides: TGTGCCAGCAGCCCCTACCAAGCGGACACAGATACGCAGTATTTT. This translates into CASSPYQADTDTQYF.

The V and J genes are TRBV30 and TRBJ2-2; D may be TRBD1 (6 bases). CDR3 length equals 13 residues. CDR1 is GTSNPN and CDR2 is SVGIG in the germline V gene (reference sequence). Trimming removed 3 bases at V and 5 bases at J, with 10 bases between. In DNA form, the CDR3 reads TGTGCCTGGAGGGGGGCCGGGACCGGGGAGCTGTTTTTT. Its translation: CAWRGAGTGELFF.

This clone was counted between two and nine times. The CDR3 DNA reads TGTGCCAGCAGGCCAACAGGGGGCGCAACTGAAGCTTTCTTT. Its translation is CASRPTGGATEAFF. V and J are TRBV28 and TRBJ1-1, with 9 positions matching TRBD1. V was clipped by 6 bases and J by 5 bases; unmatched bases: 7. CDR3 size: 14 residues. Germline CDR1 and CDR2: MDHEN and SYDVKM.

The chain uses TRBV27 and TRBJ1-6; D is uncertain. The CDR3 sequence is 14 residues long. Per the germline V gene, CDR1 is MNHEY and CDR2 is SMNVEV (reference sequence). Between the trimmed V and J ends, which lost 2 bases and 10 bases, there was a span of 12 bases. CDR3 sequence reads: CASSLRGGGSPLHF. CDR3 nucleotides: TGTGCCAGCAGTTTACGGGGAGGCGGCTCACCCCTCCACTTT.